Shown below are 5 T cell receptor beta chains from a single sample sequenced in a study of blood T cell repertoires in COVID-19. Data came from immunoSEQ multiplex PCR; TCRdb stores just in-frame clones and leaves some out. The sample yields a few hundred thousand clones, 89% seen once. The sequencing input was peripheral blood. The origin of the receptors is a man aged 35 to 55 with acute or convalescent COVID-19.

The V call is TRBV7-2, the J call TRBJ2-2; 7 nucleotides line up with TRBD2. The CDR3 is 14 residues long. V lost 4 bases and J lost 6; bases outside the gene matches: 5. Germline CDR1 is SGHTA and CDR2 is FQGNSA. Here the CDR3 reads CASSSAAGAGELFF. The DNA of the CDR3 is TGTGCCAGCAGCTCAGCGGCGGGGGCCGGGGAGCTGTTTTTT.

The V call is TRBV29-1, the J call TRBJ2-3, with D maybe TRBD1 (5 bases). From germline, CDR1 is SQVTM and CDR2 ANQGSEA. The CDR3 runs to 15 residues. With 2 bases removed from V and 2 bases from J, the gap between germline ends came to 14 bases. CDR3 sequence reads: CSVERTDRYTDTQYF. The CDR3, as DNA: TGCAGCGTTGAAAGAACAGACAGATACACAGATACGCAGTATTTT.

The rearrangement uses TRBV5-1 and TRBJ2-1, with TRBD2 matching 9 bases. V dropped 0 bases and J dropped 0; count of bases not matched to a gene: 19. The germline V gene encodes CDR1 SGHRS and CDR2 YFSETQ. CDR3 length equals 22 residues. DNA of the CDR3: TGCGCCAGCAGCTTGGTGACTAGCGGAGAATTATCCCGCCTCAGCTCCTACAATGAGCAGTTCTTC. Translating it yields CASSLVTSGELSRLSSYNEQFF.

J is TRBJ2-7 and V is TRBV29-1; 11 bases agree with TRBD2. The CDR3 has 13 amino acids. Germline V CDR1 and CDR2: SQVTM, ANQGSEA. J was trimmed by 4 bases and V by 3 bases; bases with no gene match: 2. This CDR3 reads CSVDGTSGYEQYF. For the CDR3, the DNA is TGCAGCGTTGACGGGACTAGCGGATACGAGCAGTACTTC.

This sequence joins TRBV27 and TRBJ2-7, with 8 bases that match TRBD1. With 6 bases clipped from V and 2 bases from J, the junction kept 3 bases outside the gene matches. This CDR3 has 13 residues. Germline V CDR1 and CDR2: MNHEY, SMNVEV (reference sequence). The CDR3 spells CASSKGQAYEQYF. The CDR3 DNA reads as TGTGCCAGCAGCAAGGGACAGGCCTACGAGCAGTACTTC.